The rows below give T cell receptor beta chains drawn from one sample of a study of control samples from healthy donors and cancer patients. Some clones are missing from TCRdb's copy, which holds only in-frame ones; the method was immunoSEQ multiplex PCR. The data hold about 98,000 clones, with 92% observed a single time. Sequencing was performed on blood. The receptors shown here come from a woman aged 18 to 35 in good health. CDR3s include the opening cysteine and the closing phenylalanine or tryptophan. Each record gives: clone size, V gene, D gene, J gene, CDR3 DNA, CDR3 protein. D genes are given only for firm matches. Size is stated for part of the rows, as once, few or many counts, or as a class when the clone is expanded.

clone size: few
V gene: TRBV4-2
D gene: TRBD2
J gene: TRBJ2-2
CDR3 DNA: TGTGCCAGCAGCCAAGAGAGACTAGCGGGGACCATACGGGCCGGGGAGCTGTTTTTT
CDR3 protein: CASSQERLAGTIRAGELFF

clone size: NA
V gene: TRBV5-1
D gene: TRBD2
J gene: TRBJ2-5
CDR3 DNA: TGCGCCAGCAATACCGGGACTAGCGCAGAGACCCAGTACTTC
CDR3 protein: CASNTGTSAETQYF

clone size: NA
V gene: TRBV6-5
D gene: NA
J gene: TRBJ2-7
CDR3 DNA: TGTGCCAGCAGTTTCCGCCCGGGAAGGGCTTCCTACGAGCAGTACTTC
CDR3 protein: CASSFRPGRASYEQYF

clone size: NA
V gene: TRBV19
D gene: NA
J gene: TRBJ2-7
CDR3 DNA: TGTGCCAGTAGTATCGGACCGGGGGTGAACGAGCAGTACTTC
CDR3 protein: CASSIGPGVNEQYF

clone size: NA
V gene: TRBV6-2/TRBV6-3
D gene: NA
J gene: TRBJ1-4
CDR3 DNA: TGTGCCAGCAGTTACTCGGGGTTAAAACTGTTTTTT
CDR3 protein: CASSYSGLKLFF

clone size: NA
V gene: TRBV10-3
D gene: NA
J gene: TRBJ2-1
CDR3 DNA: TGTGCCATCAGTGAGCGGGACTCCTACAATGAGCAGTTCTTC
CDR3 protein: CAISERDSYNEQFF

clone size: NA
V gene: TRBV30
D gene: NA
J gene: TRBJ1-1
CDR3 DNA: TGTGCCTGGAGTGATCCGACTTGGGACGCCGAAGCTTTCTTT
CDR3 protein: CAWSDPTWDAEAFF

clone size: NA
V gene: TRBV7-9
D gene: NA
J gene: TRBJ1-2
CDR3 DNA: TGTGCCAGCAGCTCGGCCAAGCAGGGGAACTATGGCTACACCTTC
CDR3 protein: CASSSAKQGNYGYTF

clone size: NA
V gene: TRBV9
D gene: TRBD2
J gene: TRBJ2-3
CDR3 DNA: TGTGCCAGCAGCGTTAAGGGCGCCATGGGGGGGAGCACAGATACGCAGTATTTT
CDR3 protein: CASSVKGAMGGSTDTQYF

clone size: NA
V gene: TRBV19
D gene: TRBD2
J gene: TRBJ2-1
CDR3 DNA: TGTGCCAGTAGTAGGACGACTAGCGGGGGGGCCAGAGGTGAGCAGTTCTTC
CDR3 protein: CASSRTTSGGARGEQFF

clone size: NA
V gene: TRBV5-1
D gene: NA
J gene: TRBJ2-3
CDR3 DNA: TGCGCCAGCAGCTTGGCCAGCAACACAGATACGCAGTATTTT
CDR3 protein: CASSLASNTDTQYF

clone size: NA
V gene: TRBV18
D gene: NA
J gene: TRBJ1-1
CDR3 DNA: TGTGCCAGCTCACCCTGGCAACCGAACACTGAAGCTTTCTTT
CDR3 protein: CASSPWQPNTEAFF

clone size: once
V gene: TRBV24-1
D gene: TRBD1
J gene: TRBJ1-5
CDR3 DNA: TGTGCCACCAGATCAGGGGGAAATGATCAGCCCCAGCATTTT
CDR3 protein: CATRSGGNDQPQHF

clone size: NA
V gene: TRBV30
D gene: NA
J gene: TRBJ1-2
CDR3 DNA: TGTGCCTGGAGTGATACCCTAAGCTATGGCTACACCTTC
CDR3 protein: CAWSDTLSYGYTF

clone size: NA
V gene: TRBV27
D gene: NA
J gene: TRBJ1-2
CDR3 DNA: TGTGCCAGCGGGGTTGGGGGTCACTATGGCTACACCTTC
CDR3 protein: CASGVGGHYGYTF

clone size: NA
V gene: TRBV7-9
D gene: TRBD1
J gene: TRBJ1-1
CDR3 DNA: TGTGCCAGCAGCGATTCCGGGACAGGGTTCACTGAAGCTTTCTTT
CDR3 protein: CASSDSGTGFTEAFF

clone size: NA
V gene: TRBV11-3
D gene: NA
J gene: TRBJ2-1
CDR3 DNA: TGTGCCAGCCGCGGCTACAATGAGCAGTTCTTC
CDR3 protein: CASRGYNEQFF

clone size: few
V gene: TRBV3-1/TRBV3-2
D gene: NA
J gene: TRBJ2-1
CDR3 DNA: TGTGCCAGCAGCCAGGTCCTAGGCAATGAGCAGTTCTTC
CDR3 protein: CASSQVLGNEQFF

clone size: NA
V gene: TRBV7-5
D gene: NA
J gene: TRBJ1-1
CDR3 DNA: TGTGTCAGAAGCTTAGGACAGGGGGCGAAGTCTGAAGCTTTCTTT
CDR3 protein: CVRSLGQGAKSEAFF

clone size: NA
V gene: TRBV27
D gene: TRBD2
J gene: TRBJ2-2
CDR3 DNA: TGTGCCAGCAGTTTATCTGGGACAGCTAGCGGGGGGGCCGCCGGGGAGCTGTTTTTT
CDR3 protein: CASSLSGTASGGAAGELFF

clone size: once
V gene: TRBV11-2
D gene: NA
J gene: TRBJ2-1
CDR3 DNA: TGTGCCAGCAGCTTAGACAGGAACAATGAGCAGTTCTTC
CDR3 protein: CASSLDRNNEQFF

clone size: NA
V gene: TRBV2
D gene: NA
J gene: TRBJ2-2
CDR3 DNA: TGTGCCAGCAGTTACGGACAGAGCCCCGGGGAGCTGTTTTTT
CDR3 protein: CASSYGQSPGELFF

clone size: NA
V gene: TRBV15
D gene: TRBD1
J gene: TRBJ1-5
CDR3 DNA: TGTGCCACCAGCACCCATGGACAGGGAGGTCAGCCCCAGCATTTT
CDR3 protein: CATSTHGQGGQPQHF

clone size: NA
V gene: TRBV2
D gene: NA
J gene: TRBJ2-7
CDR3 DNA: TGTGCCAGCAGTGTAGACAGCCTCTCCTACGAGCAGTACTTC
CDR3 protein: CASSVDSLSYEQYF

clone size: NA
V gene: TRBV27
D gene: NA
J gene: TRBJ2-1
CDR3 DNA: TGTGCCAGCAGTTTCCCGGGCTTGCATCAGTTCTTC
CDR3 protein: CASSFPGLHQFF

clone size: NA
V gene: TRBV11-2
D gene: NA
J gene: TRBJ1-6
CDR3 DNA: TGTGCCAGCAGCCCATCCGACGTTTGGGGTTCACCCCTCCACTTT
CDR3 protein: CASSPSDVWGSPLHF

clone size: NA
V gene: TRBV19
D gene: TRBD1
J gene: TRBJ1-5
CDR3 DNA: TGTGCCAGTAGCCGCAAGACAGGGGTCTATCAGCCCCAGCATTTT
CDR3 protein: CASSRKTGVYQPQHF

clone size: NA
V gene: TRBV6-1
D gene: TRBD1
J gene: TRBJ2-7
CDR3 DNA: TGTGCCAGCAGTGAAGGTGGGACAGAGTACGAGCAGTACTTC
CDR3 protein: CASSEGGTEYEQYF

clone size: once
V gene: TRBV24-1
D gene: NA
J gene: TRBJ2-5
CDR3 DNA: TGTGCCACCAGTGAACCCGGGACACAAGAGACCCAGTACTTC
CDR3 protein: CATSEPGTQETQYF

clone size: NA
V gene: TRBV29-1
D gene: NA
J gene: TRBJ1-1
CDR3 DNA: TGCAGCGGCGGGACACCGAACACTGAAGCTTTCTTT
CDR3 protein: CSGGTPNTEAFF

clone size: NA
V gene: TRBV6-5
D gene: NA
J gene: TRBJ1-2
CDR3 DNA: TGTGCCAGCTCCCCGGGGGGCGCCTATGGCTACACCTTC
CDR3 protein: CASSPGGAYGYTF

clone size: NA
V gene: TRBV11-2
D gene: NA
J gene: TRBJ1-2
CDR3 DNA: TGTGCCAGCAGCCCAGACAGAGACTATGGCTACACCTTC
CDR3 protein: CASSPDRDYGYTF

clone size: NA
V gene: TRBV2
D gene: NA
J gene: TRBJ2-2
CDR3 DNA: TGTGCCAGCAGTGAACTGGGGTCCCGGGAGCTGTTTTTT
CDR3 protein: CASSELGSRELFF

clone size: NA
V gene: TRBV14
D gene: NA
J gene: TRBJ1-2
CDR3 DNA: TGTGCCAGCAGCCAAGATCTGCGGGGGGGCTACACCTTC
CDR3 protein: CASSQDLRGGYTF

clone size: NA
V gene: TRBV6-2/TRBV6-3
D gene: NA
J gene: TRBJ2-7
CDR3 DNA: TGTGCCAGCAGTCGACAGGTTCACTACGAGCAGTACTTC
CDR3 protein: CASSRQVHYEQYF